The text below deals with one T cell receptor beta chain. The antigen is unknown. The data belong to a study of T cells in Graves' hyperthyroidism and ophthalmopathy. Amplified regions were TCR beta CDR3 sequences from RNA transcripts. The primer set for the first-round RT-PCR of the TCR CDR3 was HTBI. MiXCR, run by TCRdb on the multiplex PCR reads, gives a single entry per CDR3 protein. The sample holds roughly 700,000 distinct CDR3 sequences, 30% to 40% seen once. The CDR3 is 15 amino acids. V gave up 0 bases and J gave up 4 bases, with 13 bases separating them. Per the germline V gene, CDR1 is SGHDT and CDR2 is YYEEEE. Study-wide points: Model output signaled ophthalmopathy a median 6.5 months ahead of onset.

This sequence joins TRBV5-6 and TRBJ1-2; maybe TRBD1 (5 bases). Sequenced: blood. The sequence was collected from a woman in her forties with Graves' hyperthyroidism. The CDR3 sequence is CASSLAPGGTYGYTF. CDR3 DNA: TGTGCCAGCAGCTTGGCTCCGGGTGGGACCTATGGCTACACCTTC. Drawing the rest from reference TRBV5-6 and TRBJ1-2, the complete variable domain is DAGVTQSPTHLIKTRGQQVTLRCSPKSGHDTVSWYQQALGQGPQFIFQYYEEEERQRGNFPDRFSGHQFPNYSSELNVNALLLGDSALYLCASSLAPGGTYGYTFGSGTRLTVV.